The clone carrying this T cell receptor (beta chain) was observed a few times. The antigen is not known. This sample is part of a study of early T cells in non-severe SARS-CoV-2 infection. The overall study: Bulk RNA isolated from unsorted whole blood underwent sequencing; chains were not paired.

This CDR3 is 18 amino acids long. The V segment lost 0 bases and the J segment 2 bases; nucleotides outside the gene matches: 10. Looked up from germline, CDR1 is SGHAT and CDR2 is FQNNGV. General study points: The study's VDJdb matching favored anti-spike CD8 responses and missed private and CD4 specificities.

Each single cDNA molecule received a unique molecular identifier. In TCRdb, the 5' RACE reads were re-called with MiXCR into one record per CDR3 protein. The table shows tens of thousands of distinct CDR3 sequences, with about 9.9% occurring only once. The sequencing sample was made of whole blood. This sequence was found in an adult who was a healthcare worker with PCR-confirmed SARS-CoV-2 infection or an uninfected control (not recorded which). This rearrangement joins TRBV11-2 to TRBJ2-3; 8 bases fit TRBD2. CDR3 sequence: CASSLERLAMPNTDTQYF. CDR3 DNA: TGTGCCAGCAGCTTAGAGAGACTAGCGATGCCTAACACAGATACGCAGTATTTT.